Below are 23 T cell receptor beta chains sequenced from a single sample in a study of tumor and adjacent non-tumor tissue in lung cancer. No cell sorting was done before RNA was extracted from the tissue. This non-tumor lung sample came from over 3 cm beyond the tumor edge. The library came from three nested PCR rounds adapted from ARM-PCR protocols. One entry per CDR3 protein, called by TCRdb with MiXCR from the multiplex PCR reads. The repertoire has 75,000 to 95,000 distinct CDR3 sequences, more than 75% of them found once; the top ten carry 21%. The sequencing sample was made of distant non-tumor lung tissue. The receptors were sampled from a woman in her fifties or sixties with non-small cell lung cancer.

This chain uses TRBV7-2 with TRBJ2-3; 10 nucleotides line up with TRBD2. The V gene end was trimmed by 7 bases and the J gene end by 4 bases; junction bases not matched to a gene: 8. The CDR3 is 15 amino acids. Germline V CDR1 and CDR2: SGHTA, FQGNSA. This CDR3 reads CASMLSSGSPDTQYF. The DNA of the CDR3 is TGTGCCAGCATGCTGTCTAGCGGGAGCCCAGATACGCAGTATTTT.

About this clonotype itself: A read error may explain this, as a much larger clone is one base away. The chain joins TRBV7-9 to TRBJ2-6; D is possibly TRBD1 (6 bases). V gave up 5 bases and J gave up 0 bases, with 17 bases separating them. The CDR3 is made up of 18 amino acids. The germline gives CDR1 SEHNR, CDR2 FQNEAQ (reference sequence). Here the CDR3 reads CASSMRGTAPSGANVLTF. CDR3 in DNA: TGTGCCAGCAGCATGAGGGGGACGGCCCCCTCTGGGGCCAACGTCCTGACTTTC.

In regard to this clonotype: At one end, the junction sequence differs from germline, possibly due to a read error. The CDR3 bases are TGCGCCTGGAGTTGGTTCTCAGAAGGCTACACCTTC. Protein: CAWSWFSEGYTF. This chain uses TRBV30 with TRBJ1-2; the D is unclear. CDR1 is GTSNPN, CDR2 SVGIG, per germline (reference sequence). The CDR3 extends over 12 amino acids.

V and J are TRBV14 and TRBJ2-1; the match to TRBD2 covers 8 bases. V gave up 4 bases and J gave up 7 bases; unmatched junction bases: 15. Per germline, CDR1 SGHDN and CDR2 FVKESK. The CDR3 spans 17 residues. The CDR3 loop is CASSRFSGIGYGNEQFF. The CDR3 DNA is TGTGCCAGCAGCCGCTTTAGCGGGATAGGCTATGGGAATGAGCAGTTCTTC.

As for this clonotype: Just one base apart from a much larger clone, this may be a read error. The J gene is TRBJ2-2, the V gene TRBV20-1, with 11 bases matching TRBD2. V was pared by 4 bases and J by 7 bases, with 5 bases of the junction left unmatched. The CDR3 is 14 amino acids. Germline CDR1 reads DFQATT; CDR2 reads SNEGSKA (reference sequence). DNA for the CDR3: TGCAGTGCTATAACTAGCGGGAGCTTCGGGGAGCTGTTTTTT. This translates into CSAITSGSFGELFF.

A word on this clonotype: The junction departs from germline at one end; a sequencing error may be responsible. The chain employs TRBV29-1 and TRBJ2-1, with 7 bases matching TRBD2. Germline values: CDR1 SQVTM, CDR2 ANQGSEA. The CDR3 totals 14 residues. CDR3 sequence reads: CSVKTGGAYNERVF. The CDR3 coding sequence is TGCAGCGTCAAAACGGGAGGCGCCTACAATGAACGGGTCTTC.

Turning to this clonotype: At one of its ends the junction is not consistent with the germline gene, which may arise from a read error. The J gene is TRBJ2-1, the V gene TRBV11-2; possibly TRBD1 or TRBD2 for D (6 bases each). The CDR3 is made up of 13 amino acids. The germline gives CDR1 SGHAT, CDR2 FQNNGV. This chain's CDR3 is CVSNQFRGPGQFF. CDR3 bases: TGTGTCAGCAACCAGTTCCGGGGGCCAGGGCAGTTCTTC.

The CDR3 DNA sequence: TGCAGTGCTAGGTCCTCAGGGGGCGCGGACTATGAGGAGTACTTC. It encodes CSARSSGGADYEEYF. The chain recombines TRBV20-1 with TRBJ2-7; 8 nucleotides agree with TRBD1. The junction had 18 bases not matched to a gene; V was cut back by 3 bases and J by 11 bases. CDR1 and CDR2 from the germline V gene are DFQATT and SNEGSKA (reference sequence). The CDR3 length is 15 residues.

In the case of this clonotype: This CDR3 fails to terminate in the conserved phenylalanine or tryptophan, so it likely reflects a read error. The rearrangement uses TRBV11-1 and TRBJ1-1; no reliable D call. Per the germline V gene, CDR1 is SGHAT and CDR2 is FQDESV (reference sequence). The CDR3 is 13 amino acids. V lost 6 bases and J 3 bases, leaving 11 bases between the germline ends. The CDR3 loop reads CASSPPGDTEAFS. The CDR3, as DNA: TGTGCCAGCAGTCCACCGGGTGACACTGAAGCTTTCTCT.

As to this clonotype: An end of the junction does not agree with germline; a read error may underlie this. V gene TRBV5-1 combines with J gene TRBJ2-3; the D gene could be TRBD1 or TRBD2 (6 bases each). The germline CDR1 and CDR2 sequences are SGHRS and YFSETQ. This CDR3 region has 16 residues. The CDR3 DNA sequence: TGCGCCATCAGCCCCAACGGAGGGGGGTCCACAGATACGCACTATTTT. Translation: CAISPNGGGSTDTHYF.

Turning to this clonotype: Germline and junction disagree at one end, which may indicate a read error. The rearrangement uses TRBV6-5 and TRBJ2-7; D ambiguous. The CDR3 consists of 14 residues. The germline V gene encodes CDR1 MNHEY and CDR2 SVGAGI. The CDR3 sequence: CASSHRNRSYEQYF. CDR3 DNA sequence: TGCGCCAGCAGCCACCGGAACAGATCGTACGAGCAGTACTTC.

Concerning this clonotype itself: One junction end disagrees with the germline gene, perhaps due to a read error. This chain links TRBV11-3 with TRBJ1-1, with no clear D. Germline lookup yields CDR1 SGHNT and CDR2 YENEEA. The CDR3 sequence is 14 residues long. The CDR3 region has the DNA TGTGCCAGCAGCCCCGACGGCCGTAAGACTGAAGCTTCCTTT. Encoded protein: CASSPDGRKTEASF. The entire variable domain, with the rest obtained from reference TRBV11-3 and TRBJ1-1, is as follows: EAGVVQSPRYKIIEKKQPVAFWCNPISGHNTLYWYLQNLGQGPELLIRYENEEAVDDSQLPKDRFSAERLKGVDSTLKIQPAELGDSAVYLCASSPDGRKTEASFGQGTRLTVV.

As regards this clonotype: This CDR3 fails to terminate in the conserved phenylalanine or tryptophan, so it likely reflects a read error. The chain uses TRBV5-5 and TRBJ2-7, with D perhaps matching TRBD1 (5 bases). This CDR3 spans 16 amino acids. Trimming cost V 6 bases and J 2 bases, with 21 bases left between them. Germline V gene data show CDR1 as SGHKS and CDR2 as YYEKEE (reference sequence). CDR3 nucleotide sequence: TGTGCCAGCAAGTCCTCCATTTTCGACAGAGCCTACGAGCAGTACCTC. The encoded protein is CASKSSIFDRAYEQYL.

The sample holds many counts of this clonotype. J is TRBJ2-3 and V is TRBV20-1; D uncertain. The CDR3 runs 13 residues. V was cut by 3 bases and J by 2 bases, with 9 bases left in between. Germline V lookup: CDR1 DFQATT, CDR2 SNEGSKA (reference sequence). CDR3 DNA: TGCAGTGCTAGTACTGGGGACACAGATACGCAGTATTTT. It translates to CSASTGDTDTQYF.

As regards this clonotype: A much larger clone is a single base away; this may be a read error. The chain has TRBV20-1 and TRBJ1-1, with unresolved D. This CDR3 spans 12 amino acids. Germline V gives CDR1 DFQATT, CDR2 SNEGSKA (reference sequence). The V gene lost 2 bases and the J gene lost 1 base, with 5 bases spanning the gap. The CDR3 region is CSARNGNTEAFF. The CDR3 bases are TGCAGTGCTAGAAATGGGAACACTGAAGCTTTCTTT.

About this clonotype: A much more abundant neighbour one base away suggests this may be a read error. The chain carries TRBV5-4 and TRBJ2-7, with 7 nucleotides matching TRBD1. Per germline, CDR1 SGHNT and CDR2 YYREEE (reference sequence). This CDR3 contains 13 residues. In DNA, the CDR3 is TGTGCCAACAGCATGGGACAGACCTACGAGCAGTACTTC. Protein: CANSMGQTYEQYF.

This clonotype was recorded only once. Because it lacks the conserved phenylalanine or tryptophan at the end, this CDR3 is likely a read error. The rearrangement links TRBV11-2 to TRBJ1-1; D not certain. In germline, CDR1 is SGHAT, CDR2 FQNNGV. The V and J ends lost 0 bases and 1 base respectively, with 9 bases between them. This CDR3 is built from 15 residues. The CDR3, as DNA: TGTGCCAGCAGCTTAGAGCCGTGGGCGAACACTGAAGCTTTCTCA. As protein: CASSLEPWANTEAFS.

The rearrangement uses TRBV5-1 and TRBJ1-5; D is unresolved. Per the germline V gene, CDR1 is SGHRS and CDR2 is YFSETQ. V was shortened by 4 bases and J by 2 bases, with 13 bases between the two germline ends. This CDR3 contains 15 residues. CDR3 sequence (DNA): TGCGCCAGCAGCAAGGTACATGGCGGCAATCAGCCCCAGCATTTT. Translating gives CASSKVHGGNQPQHF.

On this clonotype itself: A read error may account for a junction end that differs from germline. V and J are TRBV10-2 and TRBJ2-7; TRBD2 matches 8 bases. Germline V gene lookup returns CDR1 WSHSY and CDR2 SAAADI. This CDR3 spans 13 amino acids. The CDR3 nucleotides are TGTGCCAACACTAGCGGTAGTTCCTACGAGCAGTACTTC. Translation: CANTSGSSYEQYF.

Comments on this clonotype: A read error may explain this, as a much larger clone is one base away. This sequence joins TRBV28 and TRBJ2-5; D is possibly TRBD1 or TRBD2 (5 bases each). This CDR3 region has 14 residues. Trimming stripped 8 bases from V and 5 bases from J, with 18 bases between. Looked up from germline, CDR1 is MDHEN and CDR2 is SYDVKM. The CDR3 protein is CASGPPTGQETQYF. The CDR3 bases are TGTGCCAGCGGTCCTCCCACGGGGCAGGAGACCCAGTACTTC.

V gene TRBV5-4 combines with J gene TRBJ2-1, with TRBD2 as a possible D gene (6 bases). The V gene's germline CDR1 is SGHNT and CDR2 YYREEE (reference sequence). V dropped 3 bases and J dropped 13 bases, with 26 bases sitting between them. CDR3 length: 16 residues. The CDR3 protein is CASSSLALSSYNVQFF. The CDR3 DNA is TGTGCCAGCAGCTCGCTAGCGCTGAGCTCCTACAATGTACAGTTCTTC.

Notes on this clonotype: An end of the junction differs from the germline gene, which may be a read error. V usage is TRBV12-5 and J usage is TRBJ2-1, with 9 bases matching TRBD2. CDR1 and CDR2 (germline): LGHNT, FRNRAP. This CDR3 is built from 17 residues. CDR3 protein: CAGGLGLPAGGRDEHFF. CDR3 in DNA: TGTGCTGGTGGTTTGGGCCTCCCAGCGGGAGGAAGGGATGAGCACTTCTTC.

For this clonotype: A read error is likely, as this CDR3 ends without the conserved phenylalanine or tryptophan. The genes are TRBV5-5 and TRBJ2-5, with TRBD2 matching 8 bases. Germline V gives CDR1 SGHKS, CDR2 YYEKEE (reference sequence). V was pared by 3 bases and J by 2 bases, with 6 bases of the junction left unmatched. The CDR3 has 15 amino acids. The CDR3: CASSSGGALQETQYL. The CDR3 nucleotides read TGTGCCAGCAGCTCGGGAGGGGCCTTGCAAGAGACCCAGTACCTC.